A selection of T cell receptor beta chains follows, all from one sample in a study of T cells in Graves' hyperthyroidism and ophthalmopathy. Each CDR3 protein gets one entry after TCRdb re-called the multiplex PCR reads with MiXCR. Of more than 300,000 distinct CDR3 sequences detected, less than 20% appear once; the ten largest clones hold 35% to 45%. The sample consisted of blood. All receptors come from a man younger than 35 with Graves' ophthalmopathy. Both conserved end residues are part of each CDR3. The order of the fields is J gene, V gene, D gene, clone size, CDR3 DNA, CDR3 protein. The D gene is left open where the match is weak. Clone size is shown for a subset of rows, as once, few, many or a class of expanded clone.

J gene: TRBJ1-6; V gene: TRBV3-1; D gene: .; clone size: many; CDR3 DNA: TGTGCCACCGGACTGGCTAATTCACCCCTCCACTTT; CDR3 protein: CATGLANSPLHF
J gene: TRBJ2-7; V gene: TRBV4-1; D gene: .; clone size: .; CDR3 DNA: TGCGCCAGCAGCCAAGACCCGGTGACAGGGAGGACCTACGAGCAGTACTTC; CDR3 protein: CASSQDPVTGRTYEQYF
J gene: TRBJ2-5; V gene: TRBV5-6; D gene: TRBD2; clone size: many; CDR3 DNA: TGTGCCAGCAGCTTGGCCACTAGCGGACAAGAGACCCAGTACTTC; CDR3 protein: CASSLATSGQETQYF
J gene: TRBJ1-1; V gene: TRBV19; D gene: .; clone size: few; CDR3 DNA: TGTGCCAGTAGTATAGGGAATGCGGGGGGCACTGAAGCTTTCTTT; CDR3 protein: CASSIGNAGGTEAFF
J gene: TRBJ2-5; V gene: TRBV6-1; D gene: TRBD2; clone size: .; CDR3 DNA: TGTGCCAGCAGTTTTCTAGCGGAAACTCAAGAGACCCAGTACTTC; CDR3 protein: CASSFLAETQETQYF
J gene: TRBJ1-2; V gene: TRBV15; D gene: TRBD1; clone size: few; CDR3 DNA: TGTGCCACCTCTATCTTACAGGGGTGGGATGGCTACACCTTC; CDR3 protein: CATSILQGWDGYTF
J gene: TRBJ2-1; V gene: TRBV7-8; D gene: .; clone size: few; CDR3 DNA: TGTGCCGGCCAAAACGCCTACAATGAGCAGTTCTTC; CDR3 protein: CAGQNAYNEQFF
J gene: TRBJ1-4; V gene: TRBV24-1; D gene: .; clone size: .; CDR3 DNA: TGTGCCACCAGTGCCCCGCGGGAGGGTTCCATTCTGGAAAAACTGTTTTTT; CDR3 protein: CATSAPREGSILEKLFF
J gene: TRBJ1-5; V gene: TRBV6-1; D gene: .; clone size: .; CDR3 DNA: TGTGCCAGCAGGTCTCAGGGGCTAGGCAATCAGCCCCAGCATTTT; CDR3 protein: CASRSQGLGNQPQHF
J gene: TRBJ2-3; V gene: TRBV15; D gene: TRBD2; clone size: .; CDR3 DNA: TGTGCCACCAGCAGTCGACTAGCGGTTAGCACAGATACGCAGTATTTT; CDR3 protein: CATSSRLAVSTDTQYF
J gene: TRBJ1-1; V gene: TRBV9; D gene: .; clone size: .; CDR3 DNA: TGTGCCAGCAGCCCCGCATTATACACTGAAGCTTTCTTT; CDR3 protein: CASSPALYTEAFF
J gene: TRBJ1-3; V gene: TRBV12-3/TRBV12-4; D gene: .; clone size: many; CDR3 DNA: TGTGCCAGCACCCTACAACCGGGACTTTTAGGAAACACCATATATTTT; CDR3 protein: CASTLQPGLLGNTIYF
J gene: TRBJ2-5; V gene: TRBV9; D gene: TRBD2; clone size: .; CDR3 DNA: TGTGCCAGCAGCGTGAGCGGGGCAGTCCCTAAAGAGACCCAGTACTTC; CDR3 protein: CASSVSGAVPKETQYF
J gene: TRBJ2-7; V gene: TRBV27; D gene: TRBD2; clone size: .; CDR3 DNA: TGTGCCAGCAGTTTTGCGGGGGAAGCCTACGAGCAGTACTTC; CDR3 protein: CASSFAGEAYEQYF
J gene: TRBJ2-7; V gene: TRBV3-1; D gene: .; clone size: .; CDR3 DNA: TGTGCCAGCAGCCAAGATCAAGGTCCCTACGAGCAGTACTTC; CDR3 protein: CASSQDQGPYEQYF
J gene: TRBJ1-1; V gene: TRBV7-3; D gene: .; clone size: many; CDR3 DNA: TGTGCCAGCAGCAGACAGTTGAACACTGAAGCTTTCTTT; CDR3 protein: CASSRQLNTEAFF